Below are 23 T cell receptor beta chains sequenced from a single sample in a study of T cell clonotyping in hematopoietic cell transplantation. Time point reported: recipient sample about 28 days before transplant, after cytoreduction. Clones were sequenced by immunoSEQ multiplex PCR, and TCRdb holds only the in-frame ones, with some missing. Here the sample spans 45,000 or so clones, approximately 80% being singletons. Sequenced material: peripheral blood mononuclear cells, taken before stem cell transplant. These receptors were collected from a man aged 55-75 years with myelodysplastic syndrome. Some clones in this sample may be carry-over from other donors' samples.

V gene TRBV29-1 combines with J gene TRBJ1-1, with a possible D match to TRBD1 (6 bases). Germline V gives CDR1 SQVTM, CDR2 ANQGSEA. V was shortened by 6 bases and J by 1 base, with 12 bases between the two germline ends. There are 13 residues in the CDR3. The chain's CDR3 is CSVEQTGNTEAFF. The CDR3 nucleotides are TGCAGCGTCGAACAGACAGGGAACACTGAAGCTTTCTTT.

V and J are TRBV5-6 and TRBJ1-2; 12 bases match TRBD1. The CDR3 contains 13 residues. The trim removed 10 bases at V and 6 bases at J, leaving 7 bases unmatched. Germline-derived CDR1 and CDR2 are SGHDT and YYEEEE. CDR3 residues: CAFRDRGRNGYTF. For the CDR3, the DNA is TGTGCCTTTCGGGACAGGGGGCGAAATGGCTACACCTTC.

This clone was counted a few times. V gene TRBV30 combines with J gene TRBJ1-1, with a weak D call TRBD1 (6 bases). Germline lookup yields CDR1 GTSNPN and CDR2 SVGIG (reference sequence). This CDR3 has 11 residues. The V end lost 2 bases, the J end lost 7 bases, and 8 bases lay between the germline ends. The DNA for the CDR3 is TGTGCCTGGAGTTACAGGGTTGAAGCTTTCTTT. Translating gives CAWSYRVEAFF.

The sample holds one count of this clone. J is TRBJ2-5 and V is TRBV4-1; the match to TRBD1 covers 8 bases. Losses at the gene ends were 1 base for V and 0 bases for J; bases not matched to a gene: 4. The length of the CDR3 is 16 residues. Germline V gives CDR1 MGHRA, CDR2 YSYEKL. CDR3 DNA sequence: TGCGCCAGCAGCCAAGTACCGGGACAGGACCAAGAGACCCAGTACTTC. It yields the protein CASSQVPGQDQETQYF.

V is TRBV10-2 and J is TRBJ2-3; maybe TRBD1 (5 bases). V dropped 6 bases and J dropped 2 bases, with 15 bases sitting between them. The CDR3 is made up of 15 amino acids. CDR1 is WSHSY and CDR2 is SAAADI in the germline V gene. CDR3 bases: TGCGCCAGCAGAAGTTTCCAGGGATTCACAGATACGCAGTATTTT. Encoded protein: CASRSFQGFTDTQYF.

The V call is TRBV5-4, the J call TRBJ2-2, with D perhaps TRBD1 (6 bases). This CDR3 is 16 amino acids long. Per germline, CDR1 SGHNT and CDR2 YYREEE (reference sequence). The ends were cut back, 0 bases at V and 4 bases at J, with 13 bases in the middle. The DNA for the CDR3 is TGTGCCAGCAGCTTGGCCGGACAAGGGGGCACCGGGGAGCTGTTTTTT. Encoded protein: CASSLAGQGGTGELFF. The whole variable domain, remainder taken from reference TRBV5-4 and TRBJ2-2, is ETGVTQSPTHLIKTRGQQVTLRCSSQSGHNTVSWYQQALGQGPQFIFQYYREEENGRGNFPPRFSGLQFPNYSSELNVNALELDDSALYLCASSLAGQGGTGELFFGEGSRLTVL.

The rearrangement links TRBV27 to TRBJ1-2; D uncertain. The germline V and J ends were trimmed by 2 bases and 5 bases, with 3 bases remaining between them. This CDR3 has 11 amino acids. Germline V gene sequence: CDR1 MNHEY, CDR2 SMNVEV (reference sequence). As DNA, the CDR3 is TGTGCCAGCAGTTTAGGGTATGGCTACACCTTC. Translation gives CASSLGYGYTF.

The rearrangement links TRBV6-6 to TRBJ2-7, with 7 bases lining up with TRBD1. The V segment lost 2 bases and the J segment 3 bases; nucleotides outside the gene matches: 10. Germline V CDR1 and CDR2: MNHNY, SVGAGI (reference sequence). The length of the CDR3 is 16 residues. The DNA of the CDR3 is TGTGCCAGCAGTTACGCCACAGGGGAATCTCTCTACGAGCAGTACTTC. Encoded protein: CASSYATGESLYEQYF.

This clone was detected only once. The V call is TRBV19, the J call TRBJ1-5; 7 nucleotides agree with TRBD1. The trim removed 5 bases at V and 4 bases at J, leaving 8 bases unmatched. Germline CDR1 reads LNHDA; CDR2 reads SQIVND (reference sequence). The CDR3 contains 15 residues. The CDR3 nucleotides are TGTGCCAGTAGTGCAGACAGGGTCCGTAATCAGCCCCAGCATTTT. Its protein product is CASSADRVRNQPQHF.

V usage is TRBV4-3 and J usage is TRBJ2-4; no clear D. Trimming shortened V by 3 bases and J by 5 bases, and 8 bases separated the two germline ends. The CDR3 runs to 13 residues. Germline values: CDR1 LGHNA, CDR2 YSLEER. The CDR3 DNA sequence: TGCGCCAGCAGCCATGGTTTACAAAACATTCAGTACTTC. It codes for CASSHGLQNIQYF.

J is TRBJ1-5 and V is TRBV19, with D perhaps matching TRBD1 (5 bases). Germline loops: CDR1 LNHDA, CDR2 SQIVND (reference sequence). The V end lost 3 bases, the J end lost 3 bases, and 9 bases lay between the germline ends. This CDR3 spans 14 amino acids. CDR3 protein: CASSITDNNQPQHF. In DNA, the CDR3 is TGTGCCAGTAGTATCACGGACAACAATCAGCCCCAGCATTTT. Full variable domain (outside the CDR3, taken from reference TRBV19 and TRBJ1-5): DGGITQSPKYLFRKEGQNVTLSCEQNLNHDAMYWYRQDPGQGLRLIYYSQIVNDFQKGDIAEGYSVSREKKESFPLTVTSAQKNPTAFYLCASSITDNNQPQHFGDGTRLSIL.

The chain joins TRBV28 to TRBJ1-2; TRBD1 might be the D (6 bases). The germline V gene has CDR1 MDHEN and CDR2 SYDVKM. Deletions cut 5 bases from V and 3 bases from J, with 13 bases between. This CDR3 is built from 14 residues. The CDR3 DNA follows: TGTGCCAGCAGTCCCCCAGGGGTCGACTATGGCTACACCTTC. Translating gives CASSPPGVDYGYTF.

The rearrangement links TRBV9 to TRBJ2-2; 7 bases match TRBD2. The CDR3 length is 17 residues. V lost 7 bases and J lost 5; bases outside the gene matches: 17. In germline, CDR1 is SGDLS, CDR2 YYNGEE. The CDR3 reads CASSLAPRGVITGELFF. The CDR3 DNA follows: TGTGCCAGCTCCTTAGCGCCCCGGGGGGTCATTACCGGGGAGCTGTTTTTT.

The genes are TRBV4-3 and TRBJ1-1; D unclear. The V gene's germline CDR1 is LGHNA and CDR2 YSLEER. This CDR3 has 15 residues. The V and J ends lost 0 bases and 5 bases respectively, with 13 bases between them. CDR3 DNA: TGCGCCAGCAGCCAAGAAGTCAGAGGTTTGACTGAAGCTTTCTTT. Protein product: CASSQEVRGLTEAFF.

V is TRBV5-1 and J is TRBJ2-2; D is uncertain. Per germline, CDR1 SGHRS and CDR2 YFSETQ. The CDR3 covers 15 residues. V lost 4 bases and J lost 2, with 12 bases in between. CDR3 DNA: TGCGCCAGCAGCAATCGGACGGCCAACACCGGGGAGCTGTTTTTT. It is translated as CASSNRTANTGELFF. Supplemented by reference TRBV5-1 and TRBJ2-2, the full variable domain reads KAGVTQTPRYLIKTRGQQVTLSCSPISGHRSVSWYQQTPGQGLQFLFEYFSETQRNKGNFPGRFSGRQFSNSRSEMNVSTLELGDSALYLCASSNRTANTGELFFGEGSRLTVL.

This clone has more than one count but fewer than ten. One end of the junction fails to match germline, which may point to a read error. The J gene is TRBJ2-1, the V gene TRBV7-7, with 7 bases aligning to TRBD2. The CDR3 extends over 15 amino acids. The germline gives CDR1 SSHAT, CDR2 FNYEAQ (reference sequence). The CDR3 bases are TGTGCTAGCAGCCCATTAGCGGGCTCCTACAATGAGCAGTTCTTC. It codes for CASSPLAGSYNEQFF.

CDR3 loop: CASSLTSGGYNEQFF. The CDR3 DNA is TGTGCCAGCAGCTTGACTAGCGGGGGCTACAATGAGCAGTTCTTC. The V and J genes are TRBV7-2 and TRBJ2-1; 12 bases are shared with TRBD2. The J segment lost 3 bases and the V segment lost 3 bases, leaving 0 bases of the junction unmatched. The CDR3 length is 15 residues. Germline loops: CDR1 SGHTA, CDR2 FQGNSA. The full variable domain, its missing parts supplied by reference TRBV7-2 and TRBJ2-1, is GAGVSQSPSNKVTEKGKDVELRCDPISGHTALYWYRQSLGQGLEFLIYFQGNSAPDKSGLPSDRFSAERTGGSVSTLTIQRTQQEDSAVYLCASSLTSGGYNEQFFGPGTRLTVL.

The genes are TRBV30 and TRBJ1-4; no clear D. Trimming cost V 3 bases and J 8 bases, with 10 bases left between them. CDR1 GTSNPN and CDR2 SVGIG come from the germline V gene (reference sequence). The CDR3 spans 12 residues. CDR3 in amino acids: CAWSGSSEKLFF. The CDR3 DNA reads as TGTGCCTGGAGCGGCTCGTCAGAAAAACTGTTTTTT.

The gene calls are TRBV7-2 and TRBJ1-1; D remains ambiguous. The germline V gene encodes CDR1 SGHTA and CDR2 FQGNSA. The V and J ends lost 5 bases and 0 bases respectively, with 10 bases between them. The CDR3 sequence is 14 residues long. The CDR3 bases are TGTGCCAGCAGCCAATCGTCCCTGAACACTGAAGCTTTCTTT. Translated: CASSQSSLNTEAFF.

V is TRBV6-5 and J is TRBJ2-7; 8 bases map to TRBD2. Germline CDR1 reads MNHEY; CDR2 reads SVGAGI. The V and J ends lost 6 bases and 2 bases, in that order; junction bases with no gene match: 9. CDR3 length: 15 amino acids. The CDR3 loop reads CASSPRGGTTYEQYF. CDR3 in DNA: TGTGCCAGCAGCCCTCGGGGGGGCACTACCTACGAGCAGTACTTC.

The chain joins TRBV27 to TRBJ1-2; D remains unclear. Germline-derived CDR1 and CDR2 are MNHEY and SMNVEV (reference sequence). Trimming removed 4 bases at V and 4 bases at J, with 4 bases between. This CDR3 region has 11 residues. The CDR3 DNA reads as TGTGCCAGCAGTTCGGGCTATGGCTACACCTTC. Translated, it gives CASSSGYGYTF.

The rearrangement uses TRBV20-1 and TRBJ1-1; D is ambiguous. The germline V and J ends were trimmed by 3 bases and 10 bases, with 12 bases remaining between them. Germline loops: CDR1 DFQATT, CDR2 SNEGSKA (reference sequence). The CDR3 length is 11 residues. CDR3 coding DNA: TGCAGTGCTAGTCCCGGGGTCGGAGCTTTCTTT. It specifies CSASPGVGAFF.

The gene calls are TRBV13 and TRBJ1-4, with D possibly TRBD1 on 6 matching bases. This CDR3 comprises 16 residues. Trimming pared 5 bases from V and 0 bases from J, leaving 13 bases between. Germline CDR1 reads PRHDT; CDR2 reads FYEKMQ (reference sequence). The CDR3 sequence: CASSILGHPTNEKLFF. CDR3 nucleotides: TGTGCCAGCAGCATCCTGGGACATCCAACTAATGAAAAACTGTTTTTT.